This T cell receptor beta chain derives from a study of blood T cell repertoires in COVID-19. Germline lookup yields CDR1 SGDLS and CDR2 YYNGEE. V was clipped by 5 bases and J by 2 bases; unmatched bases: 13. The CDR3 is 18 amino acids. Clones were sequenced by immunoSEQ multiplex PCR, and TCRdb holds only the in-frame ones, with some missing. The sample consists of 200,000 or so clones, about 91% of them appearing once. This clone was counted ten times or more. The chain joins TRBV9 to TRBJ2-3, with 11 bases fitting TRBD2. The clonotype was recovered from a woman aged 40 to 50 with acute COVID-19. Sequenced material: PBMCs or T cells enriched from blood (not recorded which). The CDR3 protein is CASRRRPGTSGITDTQYF. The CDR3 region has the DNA TGTGCCAGCAGGAGACGCCCGGGGACTAGCGGTATCACAGATACGCAGTATTTT. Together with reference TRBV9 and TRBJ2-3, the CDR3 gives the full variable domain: DSGVTQTPKHLITATGQRVTLRCSPRSGDLSVYWYQQSLDQGLQFLIQYYNGEERAKGNILERFSAQQFPDLHSELNLSSLELGDSALYFCASRRRPGTSGITDTQYFGPGTRLTVL.